The 5 T cell receptor beta chains reported below all come from one sample, sequenced in a study of patients and donors after allogeneic stem cell transplantation. TCRdb called the RT-PCR reads again in MiXCR, with one record for every CDR3 protein. This sample carries about 410,000 distinct CDR3 sequences, roughly 17% of them seen once, and the ten largest clones take roughly 7%. The sequencing input was blood, either unsorted or a sorted T cell fraction (not recorded which). These receptors all come from a human donor who was either an allogeneic HSCT recipient or a stem cell or donor lymphocyte infusion donor (not recorded which). It is not recorded whose cells these are; they may come from a transplant donor.

Here the CDR3 reads CASSSHRTSGSSYNEQFF. The CDR3 nucleotides read TGTGCCAGCAGCTCCCACCGGACTAGCGGGAGCTCCTACAATGAGCAGTTCTTC. V usage is TRBV7-8 and J usage is TRBJ2-1; TRBD2 aligns across 13 bases. V lost 4 bases and J lost 0; bases outside the gene matches: 6. The germline V gene encodes CDR1 SGHVS and CDR2 FQNEAQ. This CDR3 has 18 amino acids.

This clonotype showed up just a few times. This sequence joins TRBV25-1 and TRBJ1-1; D ambiguous. CDR3 length: 15 residues. Germline V gives CDR1 MGHDK, CDR2 SYGVNS. Trimming removed 6 bases from V and 4 bases from J, with 18 bases in between. CDR3 sequence: CASRHWEGWITEAFF. The CDR3 DNA follows: TGTGCCAGCAGGCATTGGGAGGGCTGGATCACTGAAGCTTTCTTT.

This clonotype was seen a handful of times. The CDR3 region has the DNA TGTGCCACCAGTACAGCAGGTTTAGGCGAGCAGTACTTC. This encodes CATSTAGLGEQYF. The chain couples TRBV24-1 to TRBJ2-7, with D uncertain. This CDR3 is built from 13 residues. V dropped 6 bases and J dropped 6 bases, with 14 bases sitting between them. Germline CDR1 KGHDR, CDR2 SFDVKD.

The gene calls are TRBV15 and TRBJ2-6; weak D call: TRBD1 (6 bases). Germline V gives CDR1 LNHNV, CDR2 YYDKDF (reference sequence). The CDR3 extends over 15 amino acids. Trimming shortened V by 4 bases and J by 2 bases, and 9 bases separated the two germline ends. CDR3 nucleotides: TGTGCCACCAGCATTAGGGGGACTGGGGCCAACGTCCTGACTTTC. Translation: CATSIRGTGANVLTF.

The table lists this clonotype with a few counts. V gene TRBV7-3 combines with J gene TRBJ2-7, with a weak D call TRBD1 (9 bases). Trimming took off 4 bases at V and 4 bases at J, with 17 bases between the two ends. In germline, CDR1 is SGHTA, CDR2 FQGTGA. The CDR3 has 15 amino acids. The chain's CDR3 is CASSSYSGTGYEQYF. The CDR3 nucleotides read TGTGCCAGCAGCTCCTATAGCGGGACAGGGTACGAGCAGTACTTC.